A selection of T cell receptor beta chains follows, all from one sample in a study of T cells in Graves' hyperthyroidism and ophthalmopathy. TCRdb redid the calling of the multiplex PCR reads with MiXCR, one entry per CDR3 protein. Among around 280,000 distinct CDR3 sequences listed, approximately 15% were seen once. The sequenced material came from blood. These receptors came from a woman aged 40 to 55 with Graves' hyperthyroidism. CDR3s include the opening cysteine and the closing phenylalanine or tryptophan. Fields, in order: clone size, CDR3 length, V gene, D gene, J gene, CDR3 DNA, CDR3 protein. A D gene is named only where the DNA matches it firmly. Clone size is not always given. Where it is, it says once, few, many or a class for expanded clones.

clone_size: many; cdr3_length: 15; v_call: TRBV7-9; d_call: TRBD2; j_call: TRBJ2-1; cdr3_nt: TGTGCCAGCAGCTTAACGGCGGGGGGGTTCCATGAGCAGTTCTTC; cdr3_aa: CASSLTAGGFHEQFF
clone_size: many; cdr3_length: 15; v_call: TRBV5-8; d_call: NA; j_call: TRBJ2-3; cdr3_nt: TGTGCCAGCAGCCCCACAGGGAAGGAGACAGATACGCAGTATTTT; cdr3_aa: CASSPTGKETDTQYF
clone_size: many; cdr3_length: 14; v_call: TRBV13; d_call: NA; j_call: TRBJ2-1; cdr3_nt: TGTGCCAGCAGCTTAGTGGTTAGCTCCAATGAGCAGTTCTTC; cdr3_aa: CASSLVVSSNEQFF
clone_size: many; cdr3_length: 13; v_call: TRBV20-1; d_call: NA; j_call: TRBJ1-1; cdr3_nt: TGCAGTGCTAGAGAACAGGGGAACACTGAAGCTTTCTTT; cdr3_aa: CSAREQGNTEAFF
clone_size: NA; cdr3_length: 16; v_call: TRBV18; d_call: NA; j_call: TRBJ2-1; cdr3_nt: TGTGCCAGCTCACCCGAGGCCAGCAGATATACAAATGAGCAGTTCTTC; cdr3_aa: CASSPEASRYTNEQFF
clone_size: many; cdr3_length: 12; v_call: TRBV19; d_call: NA; j_call: TRBJ1-2; cdr3_nt: TGTGCCACCGAGGACATTGCCTATGGCTACACCTTC; cdr3_aa: CATEDIAYGYTF
clone_size: many; cdr3_length: 15; v_call: TRBV18; d_call: NA; j_call: TRBJ2-1; cdr3_nt: TGTGCCAGCTCACCATTCACCGGACTCAATGGTGAGCAGTTCTTC; cdr3_aa: CASSPFTGLNGEQFF
clone_size: many; cdr3_length: 12; v_call: TRBV29-1; d_call: TRBD1; j_call: TRBJ1-2; cdr3_nt: TGCAGCGTTGGCAGGGGGGATTTTGGCTACACCTTC; cdr3_aa: CSVGRGDFGYTF
clone_size: NA; cdr3_length: 13; v_call: TRBV20-1; d_call: NA; j_call: TRBJ2-3; cdr3_nt: TGCTCTTCCCGGGCCGGGGGCACAGATACGCAGTATTTT; cdr3_aa: CSSRAGGTDTQYF
clone_size: once; cdr3_length: 20; v_call: TRBV28; d_call: TRBD1; j_call: TRBJ2-1; cdr3_nt: TGTGCCAGCAGTTTAAGTGTAGGGACAGGGATGGCGGGAAGACACAATGAGCGGTTCTTC; cdr3_aa: CASSLSVGTGMAGRHNERFF
clone_size: many; cdr3_length: 16; v_call: TRBV28; d_call: TRBD1; j_call: TRBJ2-1; cdr3_nt: TGTGCCAGCAGTCCATCCGGGACAGGGGGTTTTAATGAGCAGTTCTTC; cdr3_aa: CASSPSGTGGFNEQFF
clone_size: few; cdr3_length: 15; v_call: TRBV29-1; d_call: TRBD1; j_call: TRBJ2-7; cdr3_nt: TGCAGCGTTGCCGGGACAGGGGCGAGCTCCTACGAGCAGTACTTC; cdr3_aa: CSVAGTGASSYEQYF
clone_size: NA; cdr3_length: 15; v_call: TRBV6-1; d_call: TRBD1; j_call: TRBJ1-3; cdr3_nt: TGTGCCAGCAGTGAGCGGGACAGTGCTGGAAACACCATATATTTT; cdr3_aa: CASSERDSAGNTIYF
clone_size: many; cdr3_length: 12; v_call: TRBV12-3/TRBV12-4; d_call: NA; j_call: TRBJ1-2; cdr3_nt: TGTGCCAGCAGTCGGACCTCGGATGGCTACACCTTC; cdr3_aa: CASSRTSDGYTF
clone_size: many; cdr3_length: 14; v_call: TRBV20-1; d_call: TRBD2; j_call: TRBJ2-7; cdr3_nt: TGCAGTGCTAGGACTAGCGGGAACTCCTACGAGCAGTACTTC; cdr3_aa: CSARTSGNSYEQYF
clone_size: few; cdr3_length: 13; v_call: TRBV5-5; d_call: NA; j_call: TRBJ2-1; cdr3_nt: TGTGCCAGCAGCTTGGACAGATACAATGAGCAGTTCTTC; cdr3_aa: CASSLDRYNEQFF
clone_size: NA; cdr3_length: 12; v_call: TRBV7-3; d_call: NA; j_call: TRBJ1-5; cdr3_nt: TGTGCCAGCGCGAGGAAACATCAGCCCCAGCATTTT; cdr3_aa: CASARKHQPQHF
clone_size: NA; cdr3_length: 18; v_call: TRBV20-1; d_call: TRBD2; j_call: TRBJ2-1; cdr3_nt: TGCAGTGCTTCGGTAGTTATCGACTCGGGACTAGCGGGTAATGAGCAGTTCTTC; cdr3_aa: CSASVVIDSGLAGNEQFF
clone_size: few; cdr3_length: 15; v_call: TRBV6-2/TRBV6-3; d_call: TRBD2; j_call: TRBJ2-1; cdr3_nt: TGTGCCAGCAGTGACACGTCTAGCGGTAACAATGAGCAGTTCTTC; cdr3_aa: CASSDTSSGNNEQFF
clone_size: NA; cdr3_length: 18; v_call: TRBV4-1; d_call: NA; j_call: TRBJ1-4; cdr3_nt: TGCGCCAGCAGCCAAGCCTCATTCAACGGGGCGGGATATGAAAAACTGTTTTTT; cdr3_aa: CASSQASFNGAGYEKLFF
clone_size: many; cdr3_length: 13; v_call: TRBV24-1; d_call: NA; j_call: TRBJ2-5; cdr3_nt: TGTGCCACCAGTGTGATAGGACAAGAGACCCAGTACTTC; cdr3_aa: CATSVIGQETQYF
clone_size: many; cdr3_length: 16; v_call: TRBV28; d_call: NA; j_call: TRBJ1-6; cdr3_nt: TGTGCCAGCAGTCGGGACGAGGTTGGGGTCGGTTCACCCCTCCACTTT; cdr3_aa: CASSRDEVGVGSPLHF
clone_size: many; cdr3_length: 18; v_call: TRBV10-3; d_call: NA; j_call: TRBJ1-5; cdr3_nt: TGTGCCATCAGTGAGTCGAAAGTAAGGGCAGGGGACAATCAGCCCCAGCATTTT; cdr3_aa: CAISESKVRAGDNQPQHF
clone_size: many; cdr3_length: 16; v_call: TRBV12-5; d_call: TRBD2; j_call: TRBJ2-5; cdr3_nt: TGTGCTAGTGGTTTGGCCCCGACTAGCTTCGCAGAGACCCAGTACTTC; cdr3_aa: CASGLAPTSFAETQYF
clone_size: many; cdr3_length: 18; v_call: TRBV28; d_call: TRBD2; j_call: TRBJ2-7; cdr3_nt: TGTGCCAGCAGTACATGGGGCCTGACTAGCGGGACAAACTACGAGCAGTACTTC; cdr3_aa: CASSTWGLTSGTNYEQYF
clone_size: few; cdr3_length: 15; v_call: TRBV24-1; d_call: NA; j_call: TRBJ2-5; cdr3_nt: TGTGCCACCAGTGATTACAGACGGGACCAAGAGACCCAGTACTTC; cdr3_aa: CATSDYRRDQETQYF
clone_size: many; cdr3_length: 13; v_call: TRBV28; d_call: NA; j_call: TRBJ1-5; cdr3_nt: TGTGCCAGCAGTTTTGGAGGGTATCAGCCCCAGCATTTT; cdr3_aa: CASSFGGYQPQHF
clone_size: many; cdr3_length: 13; v_call: TRBV28; d_call: NA; j_call: TRBJ2-7; cdr3_nt: TGTGCCAGCACTCCCAGGGGCTCCTACGAGCAGTACTTC; cdr3_aa: CASTPRGSYEQYF
clone_size: many; cdr3_length: 14; v_call: TRBV12-3/TRBV12-4; d_call: TRBD1; j_call: TRBJ1-1; cdr3_nt: TGTGCCAGCACCATGGGACAGGGCAGGCCTGAAGCTTTCTTT; cdr3_aa: CASTMGQGRPEAFF
clone_size: NA; cdr3_length: 16; v_call: TRBV10-3; d_call: TRBD2; j_call: TRBJ2-1; cdr3_nt: TGTGCCATCAGAAGCCGGACTAGCGGGAGTTTGAATGAGCAGTTCTTC; cdr3_aa: CAIRSRTSGSLNEQFF
clone_size: few; cdr3_length: 16; v_call: TRBV5-8; d_call: NA; j_call: TRBJ2-5; cdr3_nt: TGTGCCAGCAGCTCGTCCCGGGACGTCCTGGGAGAGACCCAGTACTTC; cdr3_aa: CASSSSRDVLGETQYF
clone_size: few; cdr3_length: 15; v_call: TRBV5-4; d_call: TRBD2; j_call: TRBJ2-1; cdr3_nt: TGTGCCAGCAGCCCCACAGCGGGAGGCTACAATGAGCAGTTCTTC; cdr3_aa: CASSPTAGGYNEQFF
clone_size: many; cdr3_length: 13; v_call: TRBV11-2; d_call: TRBD2; j_call: TRBJ2-3; cdr3_nt: TGTGCCAGCAGCGGGAGGGCCGGAGATACGCAGTATTTT; cdr3_aa: CASSGRAGDTQYF
clone_size: many; cdr3_length: 13; v_call: TRBV28; d_call: NA; j_call: TRBJ2-5; cdr3_nt: TGTGCCAGCAGTTTGTCACCCGAAGAGACCCAGTACTTC; cdr3_aa: CASSLSPEETQYF
clone_size: many; cdr3_length: 15; v_call: TRBV2; d_call: NA; j_call: TRBJ1-6; cdr3_nt: TGTGCCAGCCGATATAACAGGGCGAATAATTCACCCCTCCACTTT; cdr3_aa: CASRYNRANNSPLHF
clone_size: many; cdr3_length: 13; v_call: TRBV6-1; d_call: NA; j_call: TRBJ1-2; cdr3_nt: TGTGCCAGCAGTCCCGGGGGGTCCTATGGCTACACCTTC; cdr3_aa: CASSPGGSYGYTF
clone_size: many; cdr3_length: 13; v_call: TRBV15; d_call: NA; j_call: TRBJ1-1; cdr3_nt: TGTGCCACCAGCAGAGCGGTGAACACTGAAGCTTTCTTT; cdr3_aa: CATSRAVNTEAFF
clone_size: many; cdr3_length: 16; v_call: TRBV5-1; d_call: TRBD2; j_call: TRBJ2-7; cdr3_nt: TGCGCCAGCAGCTTGAGGTCCCGGGGGGGAACCTACGAGCAGTACTTC; cdr3_aa: CASSLRSRGGTYEQYF